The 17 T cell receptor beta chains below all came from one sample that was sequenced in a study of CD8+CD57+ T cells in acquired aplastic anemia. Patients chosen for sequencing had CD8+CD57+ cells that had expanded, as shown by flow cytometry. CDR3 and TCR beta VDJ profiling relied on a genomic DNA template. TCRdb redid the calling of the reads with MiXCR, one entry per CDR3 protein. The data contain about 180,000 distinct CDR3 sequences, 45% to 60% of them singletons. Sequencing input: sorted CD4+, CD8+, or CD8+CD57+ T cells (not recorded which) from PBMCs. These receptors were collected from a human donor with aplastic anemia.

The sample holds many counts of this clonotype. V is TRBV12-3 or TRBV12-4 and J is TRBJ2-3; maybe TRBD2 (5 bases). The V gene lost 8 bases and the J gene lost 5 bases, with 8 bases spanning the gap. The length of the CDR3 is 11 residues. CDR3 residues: CASRRGDTQYF. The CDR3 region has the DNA TGTGCCAGCCGACGGGGAGATACGCAGTATTTT.

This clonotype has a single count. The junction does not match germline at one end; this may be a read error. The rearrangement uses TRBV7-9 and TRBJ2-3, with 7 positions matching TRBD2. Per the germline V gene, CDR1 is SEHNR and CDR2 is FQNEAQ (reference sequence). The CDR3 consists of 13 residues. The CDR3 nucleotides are TGCGCCAGCAGCTTAGCGGGTTTAGATACGCAGTATTTT. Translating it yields CASSLAGLDTQYF.

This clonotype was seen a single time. This CDR3 is CATSENPGGRVAFF. The CDR3 nucleotides read TGTGCCACCAGCGAAAACCCAGGGGGCCGGGTAGCTTTCTTT. The chain has TRBV15 and TRBJ1-1; TRBD1 matches at 8 bases. V lost 5 bases, J lost 10 bases, and 12 bases stayed unmatched. In germline, CDR1 is LNHNV, CDR2 YYDKDF (reference sequence). This CDR3 has 14 residues.

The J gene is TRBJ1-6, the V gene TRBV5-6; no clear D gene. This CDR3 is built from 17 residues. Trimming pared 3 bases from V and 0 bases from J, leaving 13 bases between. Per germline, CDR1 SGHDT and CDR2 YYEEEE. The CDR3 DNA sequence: TGTGCCAGCAGCTGGGGAGCCCAGAGCTCCTATAATTCACCCCTCCACTTT. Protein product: CASSWGAQSSYNSPLHF.

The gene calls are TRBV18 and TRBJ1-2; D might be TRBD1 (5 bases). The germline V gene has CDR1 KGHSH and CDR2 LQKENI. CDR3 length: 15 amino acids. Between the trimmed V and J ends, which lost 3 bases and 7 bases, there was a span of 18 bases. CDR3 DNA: TGTGCCAGCTCACCTGAACGTCCAGGGTACAGTGGCTACACCTTC. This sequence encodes CASSPERPGYSGYTF. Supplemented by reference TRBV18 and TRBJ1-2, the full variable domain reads NAGVMQNPRHLVRRRGQEARLRCSPMKGHSHVYWYRQLPEEGLKFMVYLQKENIIDESGMPKERFSAEFPKEGPSILRIQQVVRGDSAAYFCASSPERPGYSGYTFGSGTRLTVV.

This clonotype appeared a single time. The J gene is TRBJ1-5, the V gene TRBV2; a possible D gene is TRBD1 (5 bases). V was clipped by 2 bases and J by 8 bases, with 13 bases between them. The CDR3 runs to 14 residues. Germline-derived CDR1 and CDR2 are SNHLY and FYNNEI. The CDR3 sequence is CASSEFGTGKPQHF. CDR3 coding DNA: TGTGCCAGCAGTGAATTCGGGACCGGTAAGCCCCAGCATTTT.

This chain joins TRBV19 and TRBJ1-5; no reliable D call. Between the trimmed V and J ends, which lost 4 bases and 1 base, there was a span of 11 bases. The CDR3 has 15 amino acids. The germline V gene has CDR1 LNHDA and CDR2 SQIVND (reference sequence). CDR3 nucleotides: TGTGCCAGTAGTAGGGCCCCTGCGAGCAATCAGCCCCAGCATTTT. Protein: CASSRAPASNQPQHF.

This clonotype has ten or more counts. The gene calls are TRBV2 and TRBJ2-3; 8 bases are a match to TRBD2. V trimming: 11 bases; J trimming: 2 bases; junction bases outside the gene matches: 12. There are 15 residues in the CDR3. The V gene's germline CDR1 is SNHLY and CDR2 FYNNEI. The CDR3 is CAVTRRGDDTDTQYF. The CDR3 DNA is TGTGCCGTCACACGGCGGGGGGATGACACAGATACGCAGTATTTT.

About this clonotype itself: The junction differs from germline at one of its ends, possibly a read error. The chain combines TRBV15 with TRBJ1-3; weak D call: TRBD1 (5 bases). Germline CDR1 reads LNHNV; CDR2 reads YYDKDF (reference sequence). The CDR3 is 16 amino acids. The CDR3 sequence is CATSSGPGLSGNTISF. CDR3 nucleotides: TGTGCCACCAGCAGTGGACCGGGGCTCTCTGGAAACACCATATCTTTT.

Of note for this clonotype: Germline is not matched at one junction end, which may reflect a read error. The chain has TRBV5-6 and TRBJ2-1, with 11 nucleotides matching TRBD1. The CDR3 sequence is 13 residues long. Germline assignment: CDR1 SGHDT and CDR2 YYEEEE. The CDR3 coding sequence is TGTGTCAGCGGAGGGACAGGGGGCAATGAGCAGTTCTTC. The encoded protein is CVSGGTGGNEQFF.

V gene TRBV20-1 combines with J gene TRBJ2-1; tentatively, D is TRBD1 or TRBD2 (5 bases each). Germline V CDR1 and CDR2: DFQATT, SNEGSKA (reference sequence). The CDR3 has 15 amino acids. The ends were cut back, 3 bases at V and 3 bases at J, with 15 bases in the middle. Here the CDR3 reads CSARLRGGVYNEQFF. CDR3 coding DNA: TGCAGTGCTAGGCTTCGGGGCGGAGTCTACAATGAGCAGTTCTTC.

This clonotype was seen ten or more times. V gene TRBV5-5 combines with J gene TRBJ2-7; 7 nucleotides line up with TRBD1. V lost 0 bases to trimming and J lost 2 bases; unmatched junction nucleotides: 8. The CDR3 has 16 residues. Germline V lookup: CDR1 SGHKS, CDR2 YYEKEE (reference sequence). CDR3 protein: CASSLDGTASPYEQYF. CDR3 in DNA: TGTGCCAGCAGCTTGGATGGGACAGCTTCTCCCTACGAGCAGTACTTC.

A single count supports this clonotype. CDR3 DNA: TGTGCCAGTAGTATGGACCCGAGGAGGGCTTTCTTT. Its translation: CASSMDPRRAFF. The rearrangement links TRBV19 to TRBJ1-1; no firm D call. Between the trimmed V and J ends, which lost 3 bases and 11 bases, there was a span of 13 bases. This CDR3 region has 12 residues. Per germline, CDR1 LNHDA and CDR2 SQIVND (reference sequence).

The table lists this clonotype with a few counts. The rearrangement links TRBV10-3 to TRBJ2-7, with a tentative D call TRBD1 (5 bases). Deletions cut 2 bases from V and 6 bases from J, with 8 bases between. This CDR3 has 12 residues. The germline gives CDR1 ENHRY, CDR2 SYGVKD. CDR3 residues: CAISEGASEQYF. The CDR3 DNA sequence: TGTGCCATCAGTGAGGGGGCATCCGAGCAGTACTTC.

As DNA, the CDR3 is TGTGCCAGCAGCCCCGGGACTAACCCGTTCTTC. Protein: CASSPGTNPFF. The chain is built from TRBV2 and TRBJ2-1; 7 bases are shared with TRBD2. The CDR3 contains 11 residues. CDR1 and CDR2 (germline): SNHLY, FYNNEI. Germline trimming cut 6 bases from V and 15 bases from J; bases unmatched to any gene: 8.

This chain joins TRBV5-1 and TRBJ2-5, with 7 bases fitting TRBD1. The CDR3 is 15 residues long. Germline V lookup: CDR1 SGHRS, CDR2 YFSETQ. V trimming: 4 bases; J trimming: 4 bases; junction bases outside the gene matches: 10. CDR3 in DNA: TGCGCCAGCAGCAAAGGACAGGTGGCGTCAGAGACCCAGTACTTC. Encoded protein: CASSKGQVASETQYF.

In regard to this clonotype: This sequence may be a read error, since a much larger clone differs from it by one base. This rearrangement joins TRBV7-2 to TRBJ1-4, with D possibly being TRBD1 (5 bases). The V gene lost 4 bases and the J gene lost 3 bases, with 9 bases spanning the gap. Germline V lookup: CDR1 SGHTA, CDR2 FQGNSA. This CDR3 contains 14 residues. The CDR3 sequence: CASSSRDPNEKLFF. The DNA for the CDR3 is TGTGCCAGCAGCTCCCGGGACCCTAATGAAAAACTGTTTTTT.